This TCR beta chain was documented in a study of T cell responses to AZD1222 COVID-19 vaccine. The study's findings and limits: Among AZD1222 vaccinees, only six or seven were seropositive at baseline.

In regard to this clone: The antigen remains unidentified.

Libraries were prepared by immunoSEQ multiplex PCR; TCRdb keeps only in-frame clonotypes and omits some of them. The repertoire holds about 79,000 clones, with 80% to 90% as singletons. Trimming left V 7 bases short and J 6 bases short, with 22 bases between. Germline loops: CDR1 MDHEN, CDR2 SYDVKM. The CDR3 runs to 15 residues. This chain links TRBV28 with TRBJ2-7, with D possibly being TRBD1 (6 bases). The receptor was derived from an adult who received the AZD1222 COVID-19 vaccine. Specimen: peripheral blood, collected 28 days after the second AZD1222 dose. As DNA, the CDR3 is TGTGCCAGCACTGGTCCGGACAATCAGGGGCTCGAGCAGTACTTC. Translation: CASTGPDNQGLEQYF.